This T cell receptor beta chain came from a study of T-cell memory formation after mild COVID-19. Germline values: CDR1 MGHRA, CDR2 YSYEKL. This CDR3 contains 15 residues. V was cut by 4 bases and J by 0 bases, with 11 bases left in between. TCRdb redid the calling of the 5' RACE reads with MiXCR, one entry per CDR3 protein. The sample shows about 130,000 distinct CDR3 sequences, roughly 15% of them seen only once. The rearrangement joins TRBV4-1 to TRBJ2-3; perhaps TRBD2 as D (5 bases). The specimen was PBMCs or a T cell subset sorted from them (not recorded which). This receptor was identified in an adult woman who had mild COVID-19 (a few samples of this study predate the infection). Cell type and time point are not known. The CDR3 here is CASSPHGLSTDTQYF. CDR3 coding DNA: TGCGCCAGCAGCCCGCACGGACTGAGCACAGATACGCAGTATTTT.